This TCR beta chain is from a study of neurological immune-mediated disorders. The time point denotes: longitudinal time-point 1 (baseline). This clonotype was counted at least ten times. The authors made cDNA by 5'RACE with 10-nucleotide random UMIs. Every sequencing run produced over 190 million TCR-beta sequences, and the sequences from any one run covered 15-18 subjects. From the 5' RACE reads, TCRdb called clonotypes with MiXCR, one entry per CDR3 protein. The table includes approximately 53,000 distinct CDR3 sequences, roughly 10% detected once. Sequencing was carried out using PBMCs. The clonotype originates from a woman in her thirties or forties in good health.

The CDR3 protein is CSVVSGSLPSYNEQFF. In DNA, the CDR3 is TGCAGCGTTGTTAGCGGGAGCCTCCCCTCCTACAATGAGCAGTTCTTC. This sequence joins TRBV29-1 and TRBJ2-1, with 9 bases matching TRBD2. The V gene end was trimmed by 4 bases and the J gene end by 0 bases; junction bases not matched to a gene: 7. The CDR3 is made up of 16 amino acids. Germline loops: CDR1 SQVTM, CDR2 ANQGSEA.